This T cell receptor (beta chain) was captured by sequencing in a study of blood T cells in healthy people across ages. Drawn from each donor were ten milliliters of peripheral blood. The CDR3 is 11 residues long. Germline values: CDR1 ENHRY, CDR2 SYGVKD. Points on this clonotype: At one of its ends the junction is not consistent with the germline gene, which may arise from a read error.

Through a sample-barcoded 5' primer and a J-beta primer mix, a second PCR was run for roughly 6 to 11 cycles. TCRdb independently ran MiXCR on the 5' RACE reads; one entry per CDR3 protein. The table shows about 800,000 distinct CDR3 sequences, with about 42% occurring only once. The clonotype comes from an elderly man in good health. The sample comprised blood. This chain connects TRBV10-3 to TRBJ2-7; possible D gene TRBD1, 6 bases. CDR3 sequence: CASRDTYEQYF. For the CDR3, the DNA is TGTGCCAGCCGGGACACCTACGAACAGTACTTC.